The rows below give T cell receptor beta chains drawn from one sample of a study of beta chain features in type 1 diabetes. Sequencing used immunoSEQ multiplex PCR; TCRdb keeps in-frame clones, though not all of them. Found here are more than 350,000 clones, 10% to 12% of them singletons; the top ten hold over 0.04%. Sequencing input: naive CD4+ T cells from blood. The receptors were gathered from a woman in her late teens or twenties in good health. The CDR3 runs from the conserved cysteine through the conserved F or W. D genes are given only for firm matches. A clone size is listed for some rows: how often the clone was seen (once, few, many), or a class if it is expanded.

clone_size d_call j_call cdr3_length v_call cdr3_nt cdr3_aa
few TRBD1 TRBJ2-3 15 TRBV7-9 TGTGCCAGCAGCTTAGGGACAGGGAGCACAGATACGCAGTATTTT CASSLGTGSTDTQYF
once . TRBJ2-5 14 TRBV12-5 TGTGCTAGTGGTTTGGTGGGGGGCCAAGAGACCCAGTACTTC CASGLVGGQETQYF
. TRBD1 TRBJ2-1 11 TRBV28 TGTGCCAGCAGTTCCCGCAGGGGGCGGTTCTTC CASSSRRGRFF
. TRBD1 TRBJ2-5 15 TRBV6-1 TGTGCCAGCAAAGCCAGGGGAACAGGGGCAGAGACCCAGTACTTC CASKARGTGAETQYF
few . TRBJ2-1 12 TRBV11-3 TGTGCCAGCAGCTTGCTCCCCTATGAGCAGTTCTTC CASSLLPYEQFF
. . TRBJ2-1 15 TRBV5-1 TGCGCCAGCAGCTTGGACAGCGCGGGGTACAATGAGCAGTTCTTC CASSLDSAGYNEQFF
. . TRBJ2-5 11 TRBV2 TGTGCCAGCACGGACAGAGAGACCCAGTACTTC CASTDRETQYF
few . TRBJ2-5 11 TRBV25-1 TGTGCCAGCACCCGTTTTGAGACCCAGTACTTC CASTRFETQYF
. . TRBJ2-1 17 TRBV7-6 TGTGCCAGCAGCTTTTATACCGGAGGGCGCCCCTACAATGAGCAGTTCTTC CASSFYTGGRPYNEQFF
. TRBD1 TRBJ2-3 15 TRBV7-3 TGTGCCAGCAGCTTTGGACAGGGAAGCACAGATACGCAGTATTTT CASSFGQGSTDTQYF
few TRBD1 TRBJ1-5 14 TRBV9 TGTGCCAGCAGCGTGACAGGGAGCAATCAGCCCCAGCATTTT CASSVTGSNQPQHF
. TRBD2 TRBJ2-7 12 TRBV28 TGTGCCAGCACCGGGACTATGTACGAGCAGTACTTC CASTGTMYEQYF
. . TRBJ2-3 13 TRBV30 TGTGCCCGGGAGACGAATCCCACAGATACGCAGTATTTT CARETNPTDTQYF
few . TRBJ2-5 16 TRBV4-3 TGCGCCAGCAGCCCAACGGTGCGGGGGCAGAAAGAGACCCAGTACTTC CASSPTVRGQKETQYF
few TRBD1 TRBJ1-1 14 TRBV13 TGTGCCAGCAAGCATGACAGGGGTTTGGCTGAAGCTTTCTTT CASKHDRGLAEAFF
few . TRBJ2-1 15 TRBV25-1 TGTGCCAGCAGTGAGCCAACAGGGTATGTCAATGAGCAGTTCTTC CASSEPTGYVNEQFF
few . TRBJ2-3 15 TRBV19 TGTGCCAGTAGGGATCGATCGGCAGGCACAGATACGCAGTATTTT CASRDRSAGTDTQYF